This T cell receptor (beta chain) was captured by sequencing in a study of OX40 agonist ivuxolimab in advanced cancers. Method: immunoSEQ multiplex PCR; TCRdb's copy keeps in-frame clones and lacks some. The sample holds some 9,200 clones, 80% to 90% seen once. The germline gives CDR1 LGHNA, CDR2 YNFKEQ. V lost 4 bases and J lost 0, with 19 bases in between. This CDR3 has 17 residues. The material sequenced was CD4+ or CD8+ T cells sorted from blood, taken in a trial of the OX40 agonist ivuxolimab. The clonotype comes from an adult with an advanced solid tumor such as melanoma, head and neck, liver or kidney cancer. The V gene is TRBV4-2, the J gene TRBJ2-7; perhaps D is TRBD1 or TRBD2 (6 bases each). The CDR3 sequence: CASSPRGPDGSSYEQYF. The CDR3 bases are TGTGCCAGCAGCCCACGGGGGCCGGATGGGAGCTCCTACGAGCAGTACTTC.